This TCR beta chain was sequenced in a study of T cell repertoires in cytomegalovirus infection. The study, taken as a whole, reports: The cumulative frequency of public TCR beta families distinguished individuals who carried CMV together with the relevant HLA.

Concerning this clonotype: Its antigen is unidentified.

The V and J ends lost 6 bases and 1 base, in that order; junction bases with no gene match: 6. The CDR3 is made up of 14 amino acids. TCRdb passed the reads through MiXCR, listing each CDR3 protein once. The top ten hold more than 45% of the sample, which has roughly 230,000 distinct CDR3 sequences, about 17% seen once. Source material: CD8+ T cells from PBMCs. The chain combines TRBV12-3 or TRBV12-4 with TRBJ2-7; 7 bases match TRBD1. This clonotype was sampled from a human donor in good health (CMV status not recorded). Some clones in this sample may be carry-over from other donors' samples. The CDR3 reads CASRSGTESYEQYF. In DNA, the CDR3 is TGTGCCAGCAGATCCGGGACAGAGTCCTACGAGCAGTACTTC.